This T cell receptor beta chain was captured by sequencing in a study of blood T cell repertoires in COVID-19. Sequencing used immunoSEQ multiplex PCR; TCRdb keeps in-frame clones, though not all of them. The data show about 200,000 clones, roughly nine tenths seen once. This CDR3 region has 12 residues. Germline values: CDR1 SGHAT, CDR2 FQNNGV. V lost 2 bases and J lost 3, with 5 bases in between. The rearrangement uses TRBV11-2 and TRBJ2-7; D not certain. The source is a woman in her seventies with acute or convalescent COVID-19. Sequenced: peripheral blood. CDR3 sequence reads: CASSLLSYEQYF. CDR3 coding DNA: TGTGCCAGCAGCTTACTGAGCTACGAGCAGTACTTC.